This record concerns one T cell receptor (beta chain) sequence. Assay: immunoSEQ multiplex PCR; the TCRdb copy retains only in-frame clones and omits some. The repertoire holds 75,000 to 100,000 clones, roughly 90% seen once, with 2.5% to 3.5% in the top ten. The ends were cut back, 0 bases at V and 3 bases at J, with 10 bases in the middle. This CDR3 spans 14 amino acids. Germline CDR1 SGHRS, CDR2 YFSETQ. The data originate from a study of T cell responses to AZD1222 COVID-19 vaccine. Source: peripheral blood, taken 28 days after the second AZD1222 dose. The V and J genes are TRBV5-1 and TRBJ2-7; D is possibly TRBD1 (7 bases). The receptor's source is an adult who received the AZD1222 COVID-19 vaccine. The CDR3 is CASSLGQGGYEQYF. In DNA form, the CDR3 reads TGCGCCAGCAGCTTGGGACAGGGAGGCTACGAGCAGTACTTC.